The rows below give T cell receptor beta chains drawn from one sample of a study of Ad26.COV2.S vaccination and SARS-CoV-2 variants. Assay used: immunoSEQ multiplex PCR; TCRdb lists only in-frame clones, some missing. This table has about 480,000 clones, 87% appearing once. The specimen was peripheral blood, collected in a trial of Ad26.COV2.S vaccine versus placebo. The receptors come from a person between 18 and 59 years old who received the Ad26.COV2.S COVID-19 vaccine or a placebo. The CDR3 runs from the conserved cysteine through the conserved F or W. The D gene is left open where the match is weak. Clone size is stated in some rows and not others, as once, few, many or a class when expanded.

clone size,J gene,D gene,V gene,CDR3 protein,CDR3 DNA
.,TRBJ1-2,.,TRBV2,CASSEARGRRGQPLDVYTF,TGTGCCAGCAGTGAAGCACGGGGAAGGCGGGGGCAGCCCCTTGATGTGTACACCTTC
.,TRBJ1-6,TRBD1,TRBV9,CASSVGGQGFSSLHF,TGTGCCAGCAGCGTAGGCGGACAGGGGTTTTCGTCCCTCCACTTT
.,TRBJ2-6,.,TRBV6-5,CASTIGTGANVLTF,TGTGCCAGCACCATTGGGACTGGGGCCAACGTCCTGACTTTC
.,TRBJ2-3,TRBD2,TRBV7-8,CASSLGTGGDTQYF,TGTGCCAGCAGCTTAGGAACCGGGGGGGATACGCAGTATTTT
once,TRBJ2-5,TRBD2,TRBV5-1,CASSFFGGETQYF,TGCGCCAGCAGCTTTTTCGGGGGGGAGACCCAGTACTTC
.,TRBJ2-3,.,TRBV24-1,CATSDVGVTDTQYF,TGTGCCACCAGTGACGTAGGGGTCACAGATACGCAGTATTTT
.,TRBJ2-3,.,TRBV11-2,CASSLEGYSADTQYF,TGTGCCAGCAGCTTAGAGGGCTATTCGGCAGATACGCAGTATTTT
.,TRBJ2-3,.,TRBV3-1/TRBV3-2,CASSQGPRSDTQYF,TGTGCCAGCAGCCAAGGGCCTAGATCAGATACGCAGTATTTT
.,TRBJ2-7,TRBD1,TRBV7-9,CASSLVTGQSYEQYF,TGTGCCAGCAGCTTAGTGACAGGGCAGTCCTACGAGCAGTACTTC
.,TRBJ2-2,.,TRBV19,CASSMGGPNTGELFF,TGTGCCAGTAGTATGGGCGGCCCAAACACCGGGGAGCTGTTTTTT
.,TRBJ1-1,.,TRBV9,CASSRRGETEAFF,TGTGCCAGCAGCCGAAGGGGGGAGACTGAAGCTTTCTTT
many,TRBJ2-7,.,TRBV7-2,CASSPVSGTAYEQYF,TGTGCCAGCAGCCCCGTTAGCGGAACCGCCTACGAGCAGTACTTC
.,TRBJ2-3,.,TRBV6-2/TRBV6-3,CASSVDNTDTQYF,TGTGCCAGCAGTGTGGACAACACAGATACGCAGTATTTT
.,TRBJ2-3,.,TRBV7-3,CASSPTSTTDTQYF,TGTGCCAGCAGCCCGACGTCCACCACAGATACGCAGTATTTT
.,TRBJ2-3,TRBD2,TRBV5-4,CASSVGGLLFTDTQYF,TGTGCCAGCAGCGTGGGGGGACTATTGTTCACAGATACGCAGTATTTT
.,TRBJ2-7,.,TRBV4-1,CASSQEFRSSYEQYF,TGCGCCAGCAGCCAAGAGTTCCGTAGCTCCTACGAGCAGTACTTC
.,TRBJ2-1,TRBD2,TRBV19,CASSTRGGKGHNEQFF,TGTGCCAGTAGTACCCGGGGGGGGAAGGGACACAATGAGCAGTTCTTC
few,TRBJ1-2,.,TRBV27,CASSFGGANYGYTF,TGTGCCAGCAGTTTCGGGGGCGCAAACTATGGCTACACCTTC
.,TRBJ2-5,.,TRBV11-2,CASSPGGARETQYF,TGTGCCAGCAGCCCTGGGGGGGCAAGAGAGACCCAGTACTTC
.,TRBJ1-1,TRBD1,TRBV12-3/TRBV12-4,CASSHHGTGVSFF,TGTGCCAGCAGCCACCACGGGACAGGGGTTTCGTTCTTT
.,TRBJ1-5,.,TRBV6-5,CASSGDRYSNQPQHF,TGTGCCAGCAGCGGCGACAGATATAGCAATCAGCCCCAGCATTTT
.,TRBJ1-2,TRBD1,TRBV27,CASSLRTGPLRGNGYTF,TGTGCCAGCAGTTTAAGGACAGGGCCCCTCCGGGGGAATGGCTACACCTTC
once,TRBJ2-5,TRBD1,TRBV7-3,CASSAGQGDPETQYF,TGTGCCAGCAGCGCGGGACAGGGGGATCCGGAGACCCAGTACTTC
.,TRBJ2-2,TRBD2,TRBV15,CATSRVFSGSSTGELFF,TGTGCCACCAGCAGAGTGTTCAGCGGGAGTTCGACCGGGGAGCTGTTTTTT
.,TRBJ2-7,TRBD2,TRBV9,CASSPTNAGGNEQYF,TGTGCCAGCAGCCCGACGAATGCGGGAGGTAACGAGCAGTACTTC
.,TRBJ1-6,.,TRBV6-4,CASSSKGGNSPLHF,TGTGCCAGCAGTTCTAAGGGAGGCAATTCACCCCTCCACTTT
.,TRBJ1-1,.,TRBV6-5,CASRGVNTEAFF,TGTGCCAGCAGAGGTGTGAACACTGAAGCTTTCTTT
few,TRBJ2-1,TRBD1,TRBV28,CASRGTGGRYNEQFF,TGTGCCAGCAGGGGGACAGGGGGCCGGTACAATGAGCAGTTCTTC
.,TRBJ2-2,.,TRBV18,CASSPTRITGELFF,TGTGCCAGCTCACCGACCCGAATCACCGGGGAGCTGTTTTTT
few,TRBJ1-2,TRBD1,TRBV2,CASRATTGGYGYTF,TGTGCCAGCAGAGCAACCACAGGGGGGTATGGCTACACCTTC
.,TRBJ1-1,TRBD1,TRBV5-6,CASRQDRGRLVNTEAFF,TGTGCCAGCAGACAGGACAGGGGGCGGCTCGTTAACACTGAAGCTTTCTTT
.,TRBJ2-1,.,TRBV30,CAWGGANYNEQFF,TGTGCCTGGGGGGGGGCTAACTACAATGAGCAGTTCTTC
.,TRBJ1-1,.,TRBV7-9,CASSGDITEAFF,TGTGCCAGCAGCGGGGACATTACTGAAGCTTTCTTT
.,TRBJ2-7,.,TRBV2,CASSESGGSSYEQYF,TGTGCCAGCAGTGAATCGGGCGGTAGCTCCTACGAGCAGTACTTC
.,TRBJ2-1,.,TRBV2,CASGGGRGEQFF,TGTGCCAGCGGAGGAGGGCGGGGTGAGCAGTTCTTC
once,TRBJ2-7,.,TRBV19,CASSILPDSSYEQYF,TGTGCCAGTAGTATCCTACCGGACAGCTCCTACGAGCAGTACTTC
.,TRBJ1-5,.,TRBV6-2/TRBV6-3,CASSPQGLRQPQHF,TGTGCCAGCAGTCCCCAGGGCCTGCGGCAGCCCCAGCATTTT
.,TRBJ2-1,.,TRBV6-5,CASSYSMLGGEDEQFF,TGTGCCAGCAGTTACTCGATGCTAGGCGGTGAGGACGAGCAGTTCTTC
.,TRBJ1-5,.,TRBV6-5,CASSYSRNQPQHF,TGTGCCAGCAGTTACTCCCGCAATCAGCCCCAGCATTTT
once,TRBJ2-7,.,TRBV6-2/TRBV6-3,CASSYFRGRSVEQYF,TGTGCCAGCAGTTACTTCCGAGGGCGGAGCGTGGAGCAGTACTTC
.,TRBJ1-1,.,TRBV2,CASSEAQYFEAFF,TGTGCCAGCAGTGAAGCGCAATACTTTGAAGCTTTCTTT
.,TRBJ2-5,.,TRBV25-1,CASSDPGPQETQYF,TGTGCCAGCAGTGATCCGGGACCGCAAGAGACCCAGTACTTC
.,TRBJ2-3,.,TRBV7-8,CASSWTGLLRKRGGTDTQYF,TGTGCCAGCAGCTGGACAGGACTACTTAGGAAGAGGGGGGGCACAGATACGCAGTATTTT
.,TRBJ2-1,.,TRBV5-4,CASSLVANNEQFF,TGTGCCAGCAGCTTGGTTGCGAACAATGAGCAGTTCTTC
.,TRBJ2-1,TRBD2,TRBV7-2,CASSPPGVLAGVLNEQFF,TGTGCCAGCAGTCCCCCAGGCGTGCTAGCGGGAGTTCTCAATGAGCAGTTCTTC
.,TRBJ2-2,.,TRBV12-3/TRBV12-4,CASSLSGAGELFF,TGTGCCAGCAGTTTATCAGGGGCCGGGGAGCTGTTTTTT
.,TRBJ2-7,.,TRBV21-1,CAPSKGTGDTSGSIYEQYF,TGTGCTCCCTCCAAGGGAACAGGGGATACTAGCGGGAGTATCTACGAGCAGTACTTC
.,TRBJ2-1,.,TRBV6-2/TRBV6-3,CASSYIRTMNNEQFF,TGTGCCAGCAGTTATATAAGGACTATGAACAATGAGCAGTTCTTC
.,TRBJ2-1,.,TRBV7-2,CASSANYNEQFF,TGTGCCAGCAGCGCGAACTACAATGAGCAGTTCTTC
.,TRBJ2-1,.,TRBV3-1/TRBV3-2,CASSPLVGVPNEQFF,TGTGCCAGCAGCCCTCTAGTGGGAGTACCCAATGAGCAGTTCTTC
few,TRBJ1-2,.,TRBV30,CAWSAKQGSLGGYTF,TGTGCCTGGAGTGCTAAACAGGGTTCTCTAGGTGGCTACACCTTC
.,TRBJ2-7,TRBD1,TRBV19,CASRDRNYEQYF,TGTGCCAGTCGGGACAGAAATTACGAGCAGTACTTC
.,TRBJ2-3,.,TRBV29-1,CSVVWFTDTQYF,TGCAGCGTTGTGTGGTTCACAGATACGCAGTATTTT
.,TRBJ2-7,.,TRBV7-2,CASSLGRGTGEQYF,TGTGCCAGCAGCTTAGGGCGGGGGACAGGCGAGCAGTACTTC
.,TRBJ1-3,.,TRBV6-5,CASSYQPGQGNTIYF,TGTGCCAGCAGTTACCAACCGGGACAAGGAAACACCATATATTTT
.,TRBJ1-6,.,TRBV9,CASSFTGTDNSPLHF,TGTGCCAGCAGCTTTACAGGGACCGATAATTCACCCCTCCACTTT
.,TRBJ1-1,.,TRBV19,CASSITGSNTEAFF,TGTGCCAGTAGTATTACCGGGTCGAACACTGAAGCTTTCTTT
.,TRBJ2-5,TRBD2,TRBV10-3,CATQTSGMQETQYF,TGTGCCACCCAAACTAGCGGGATGCAAGAGACCCAGTACTTC
.,TRBJ1-5,TRBD1,TRBV6-5,CASSRDRGNQPQHF,TGTGCCAGCAGTCGGGACAGGGGAAACCAGCCCCAGCATTTT